In this sample, the clone carrying this T cell receptor beta chain turned up a few times. What it binds is not known. This entry belongs to a study of cytomegalovirus exposure and HLA in healthy donors. At the level of the study: Assignment to the Caucasian-associated ancestry cluster applied to roughly 80% of the approximately 380 genotyped donors. Study-level results: It was in a later analysis that TCR association rates were seen to vary by HLA locus, highest for DRB1 and lowest for HLA-C. Most likely, a cluster of highly shared sequence variants arose as a sequencing artifact. Listed as cytomegalovirus-associated were 164 TCR beta chains.

The PCR employed 60 Vbeta primers together with 13 Jbeta primers. Clones were sequenced by immunoSEQ multiplex PCR, and TCRdb holds only the in-frame ones, with some missing. The profile shows about 180,000 clones, 75% to 85% of them singletons. Germline trimming cut 0 bases from V and 2 bases from J; bases unmatched to any gene: 2. The CDR3 totals 15 residues. Germline V CDR1 and CDR2: KGHSH, LQKENI. This rearrangement joins TRBV18 to TRBJ2-5; 8 nucleotides align to TRBD2. The specimen sequenced was PBMCs. The source of this sequence is a young woman in good health and CMV-seropositive. DNA for the CDR3: TGTGCCAGCTCACCACCGGGACTAGATCAAGAGACCCAGTACTTC. It translates to CASSPPGLDQETQYF.